The present TCR beta chain was sequenced within a study of cytomegalovirus exposure and HLA in healthy donors. Remarks on this clone: Antigen unknown.

Broader study findings: Researchers counted around 160 TCR beta chains as cytomegalovirus-associated. A later analysis, which compared TCR beta chains of equal frequency, found the HLA-associated ones more clonally expanded. In a later analysis, TCR beta V- and J-gene trimming was associated with a missense DCLRE1C variant. Most sequenced TCRs were rare (though some public TCRs occurred in many donors).

PCR used 60 Vbeta primers and 13 Jbeta primers. The data were produced by immunoSEQ multiplex PCR, yet TCRdb's version contains in-frame clones alone and is incomplete. The table records 150,000 to 250,000 clones, 70% to 80% of them present only once. Sequenced sample: PBMCs. The receptor was isolated from a girl under 18 in good health and CMV-seropositive.

The CDR3, as DNA: TGTGCCAGCTCACCAGTAGCGGGGGGGCCCCGGGAGCAGTACTTC. This translates into CASSPVAGGPREQYF. The V gene is TRBV18, the J gene TRBJ2-7; 11 bases are a match to TRBD2. The trim removed 2 bases at V and 7 bases at J, leaving 7 bases unmatched. CDR1 is KGHSH, CDR2 LQKENI, per germline. The CDR3 totals 15 residues. The full variable domain, rest sourced from reference TRBV18 and TRBJ2-7, is NAGVMQNPRHLVRRRGQEARLRCSPMKGHSHVYWYRQLPEEGLKFMVYLQKENIIDESGMPKERFSAEFPKEGPSILRIQQVVRGDSAAYFCASSPVAGGPREQYFGPGTRLTVT.